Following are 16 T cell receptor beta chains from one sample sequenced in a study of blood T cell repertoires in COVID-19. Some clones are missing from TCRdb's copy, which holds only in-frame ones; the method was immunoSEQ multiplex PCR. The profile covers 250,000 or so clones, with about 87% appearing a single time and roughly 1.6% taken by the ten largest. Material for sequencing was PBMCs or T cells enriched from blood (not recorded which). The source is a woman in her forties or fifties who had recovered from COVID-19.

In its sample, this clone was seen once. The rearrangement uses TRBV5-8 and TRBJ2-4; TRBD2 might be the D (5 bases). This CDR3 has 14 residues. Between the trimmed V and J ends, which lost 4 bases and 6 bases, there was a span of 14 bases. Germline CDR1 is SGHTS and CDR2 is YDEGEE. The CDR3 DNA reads TGTGCCAGCAGCATCACTAGTCCCAGAAACATTCAGTACTTC. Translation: CASSITSPRNIQYF.

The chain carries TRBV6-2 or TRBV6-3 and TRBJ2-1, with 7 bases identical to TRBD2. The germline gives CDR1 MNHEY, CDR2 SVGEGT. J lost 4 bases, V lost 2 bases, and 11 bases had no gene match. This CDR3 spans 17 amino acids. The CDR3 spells CASSYEPGRGEYNEQFF. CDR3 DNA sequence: TGTGCCAGCAGTTACGAACCAGGGAGGGGCGAGTACAATGAGCAGTTCTTC.

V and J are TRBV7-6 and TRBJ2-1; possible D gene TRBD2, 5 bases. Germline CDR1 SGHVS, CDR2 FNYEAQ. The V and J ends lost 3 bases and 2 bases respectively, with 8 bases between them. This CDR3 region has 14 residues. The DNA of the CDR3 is TGTGCCAGCAGCTTTATAGCGCCCTACAATGAGCAGTTCTTC. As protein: CASSFIAPYNEQFF.

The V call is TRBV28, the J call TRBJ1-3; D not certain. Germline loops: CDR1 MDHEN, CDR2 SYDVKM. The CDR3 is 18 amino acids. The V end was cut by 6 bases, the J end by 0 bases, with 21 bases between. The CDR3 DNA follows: TGTGCCAGCAGCTCCCACCGAGAGAAGTTTAACTCTGGAAACACCATATATTTT. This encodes CASSSHREKFNSGNTIYF.

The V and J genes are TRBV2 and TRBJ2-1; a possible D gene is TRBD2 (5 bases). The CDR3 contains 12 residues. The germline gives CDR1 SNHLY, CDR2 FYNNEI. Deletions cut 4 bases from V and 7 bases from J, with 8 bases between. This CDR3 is CASSVRGNEQFF. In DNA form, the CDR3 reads TGTGCCAGCAGTGTTCGAGGGAATGAGCAGTTCTTC.

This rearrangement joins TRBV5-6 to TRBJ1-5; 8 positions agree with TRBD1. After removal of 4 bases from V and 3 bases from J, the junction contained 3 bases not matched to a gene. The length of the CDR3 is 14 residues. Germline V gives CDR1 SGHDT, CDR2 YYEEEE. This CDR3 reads CASSRTGLNQPQHF. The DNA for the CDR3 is TGTGCCAGCAGCCGGACAGGGCTCAATCAGCCCCAGCATTTT.

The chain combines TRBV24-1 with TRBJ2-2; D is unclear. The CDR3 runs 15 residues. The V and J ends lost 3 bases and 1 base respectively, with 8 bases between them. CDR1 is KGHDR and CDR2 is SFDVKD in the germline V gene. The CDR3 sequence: CATSDPRQNTGELFF. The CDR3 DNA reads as TGTGCCACCAGTGATCCCCGACAGAACACCGGGGAGCTGTTTTTT.

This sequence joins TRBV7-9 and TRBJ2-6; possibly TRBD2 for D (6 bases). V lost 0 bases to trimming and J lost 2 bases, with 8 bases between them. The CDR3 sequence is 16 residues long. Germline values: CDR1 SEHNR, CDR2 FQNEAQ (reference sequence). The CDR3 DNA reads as TGTGCCAGCAGCTTAGCGCGGGGAACTGGGGCCAACGTCCTGACTTTC. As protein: CASSLARGTGANVLTF.

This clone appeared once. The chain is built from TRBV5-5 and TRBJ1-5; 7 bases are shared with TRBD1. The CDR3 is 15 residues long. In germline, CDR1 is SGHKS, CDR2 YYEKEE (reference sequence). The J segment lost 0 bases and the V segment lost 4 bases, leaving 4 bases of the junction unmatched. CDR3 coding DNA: TGTGCCAGCAGCAGGACAGGAAATAGCAATCAGCCCCAGCATTTT. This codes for CASSRTGNSNQPQHF.

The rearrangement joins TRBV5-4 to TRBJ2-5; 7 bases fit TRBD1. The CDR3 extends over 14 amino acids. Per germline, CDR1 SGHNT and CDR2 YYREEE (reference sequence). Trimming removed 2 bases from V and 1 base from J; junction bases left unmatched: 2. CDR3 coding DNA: TGTGCCAGCAGCTTAGGGGGCCTCCAAGAGACCCAGTACTTC. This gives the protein CASSLGGLQETQYF. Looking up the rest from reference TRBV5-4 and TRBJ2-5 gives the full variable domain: ETGVTQSPTHLIKTRGQQVTLRCSSQSGHNTVSWYQQALGQGPQFIFQYYREEENGRGNFPPRFSGLQFPNYSSELNVNALELDDSALYLCASSLGGLQETQYFGPGTRLLVL.

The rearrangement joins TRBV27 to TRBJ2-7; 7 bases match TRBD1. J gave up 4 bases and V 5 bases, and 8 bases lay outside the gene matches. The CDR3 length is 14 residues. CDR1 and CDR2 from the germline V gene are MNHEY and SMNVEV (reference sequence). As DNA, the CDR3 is TGTGCCAGCAGTATCAAGGACAGGACGTACGAGCAGTACTTC. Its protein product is CASSIKDRTYEQYF.

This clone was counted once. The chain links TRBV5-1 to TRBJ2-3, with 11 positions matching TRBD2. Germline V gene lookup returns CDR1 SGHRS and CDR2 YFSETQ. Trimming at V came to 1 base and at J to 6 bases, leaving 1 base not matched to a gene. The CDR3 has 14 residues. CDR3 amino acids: CASSLLAGGDTQYF. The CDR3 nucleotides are TGCGCCAGCAGCTTGCTAGCGGGAGGCGATACGCAGTATTTT. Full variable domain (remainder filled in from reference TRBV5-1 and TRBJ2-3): KAGVTQTPRYLIKTRGQQVTLSCSPISGHRSVSWYQQTPGQGLQFLFEYFSETQRNKGNFPGRFSGRQFSNSRSEMNVSTLELGDSALYLCASSLLAGGDTQYFGPGTRLTVL.

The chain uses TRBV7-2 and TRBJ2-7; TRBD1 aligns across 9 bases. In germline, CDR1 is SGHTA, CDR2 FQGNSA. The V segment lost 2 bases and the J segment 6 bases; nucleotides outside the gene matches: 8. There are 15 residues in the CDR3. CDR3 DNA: TGTGCCAGCAGCTTACACCGGGACAGGGTATCCGAGCAGTACTTC. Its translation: CASSLHRDRVSEQYF.

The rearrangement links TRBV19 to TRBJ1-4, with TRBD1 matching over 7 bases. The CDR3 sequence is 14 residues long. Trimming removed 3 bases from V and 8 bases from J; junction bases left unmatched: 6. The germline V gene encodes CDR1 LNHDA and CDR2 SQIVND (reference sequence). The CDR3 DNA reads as TGTGCCAGTAGTATTGGACAGGACCCGGAAAAACTGTTTTTT. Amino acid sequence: CASSIGQDPEKLFF.

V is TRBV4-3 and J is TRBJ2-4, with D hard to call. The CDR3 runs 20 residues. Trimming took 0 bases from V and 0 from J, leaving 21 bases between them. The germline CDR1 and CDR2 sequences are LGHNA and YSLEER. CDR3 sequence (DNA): TGCGCCAGCAGCCAAGATTTAGAAGCGAAGTTCCAAGTAGCCAAAAACATTCAGTACTTC. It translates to CASSQDLEAKFQVAKNIQYF.

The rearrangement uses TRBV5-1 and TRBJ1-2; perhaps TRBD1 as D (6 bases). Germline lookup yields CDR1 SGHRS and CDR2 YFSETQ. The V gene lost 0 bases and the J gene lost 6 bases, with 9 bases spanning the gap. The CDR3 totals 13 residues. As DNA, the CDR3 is TGCGCCAGCAGCTTGGATGGGGGCGATGGCTACACCTTC. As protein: CASSLDGGDGYTF.